This T cell receptor (beta chain) was documented in a study of OX40 agonist ivuxolimab in advanced cancers. Study-level background: Dose-escalation patients suffered from hepatocellular carcinoma, melanoma, renal cell or head and neck cancer. Enrollees could have had prior anti-PD-1, anti-PD-L1 or anti-CTLA-4 therapy, which 40% had received.

Whole-study results and caveats: No determination was made of the antigen specificity of the expanded peripheral T cells.

Germline V gives CDR1 SGHRS, CDR2 YFSETQ. The CDR3 contains 15 residues. Germline trimming cut 0 bases from V and 2 bases from J; bases unmatched to any gene: 3. Sequencing was performed with immunoSEQ multiplex PCR; in TCRdb, only in-frame clones are kept and a portion is missing. The table includes about 97,000 clones, about nine tenths detected once. As for this clone: The antigen is not known.

This material consisted of CD4+ or CD8+ T cells sorted from blood, taken in a trial of the OX40 agonist ivuxolimab. This TCR derives from an adult with an advanced solid tumor such as melanoma, head and neck, liver or kidney cancer. V and J are TRBV5-1 and TRBJ2-3, with 7 bases fitting TRBD1. Here the CDR3 DNA reads TGCGCCAGCAGCTTGGCGGGACAGAACACAGATACGCAGTATTTT. It encodes CASSLAGQNTDTQYF.